The next 9 T cell receptor beta chains were all read from a single sample in a study of beta chain features in type 1 diabetes. General study findings and limits: In every one of the four CD4+ subsets, TCRB CDR3s were moderately but significantly shorter in Type 1 diabetes patients.

The authors reverse transcribed all of the isolated RNA, so sequencing captured expressed TCRB transcripts. The method was immunoSEQ multiplex PCR; TCRdb's version includes in-frame clones alone and lacks a portion of them. The sample gives 500,000 to 650,000 clones, around 11% of which show up once; around 0.12% is in the top ten. The antigens of these receptors remain unknown. Sequenced material: naive CD4+ T cells from blood. These TCRs come from a man under 40 with type 1 diabetes.

This rearrangement joins TRBV19 to TRBJ1-1, with D uncertain. This CDR3 spans 12 amino acids. Per the germline V gene, CDR1 is LNHDA and CDR2 is SQIVND (reference sequence). Trimming took 1 base from V and 5 from J, leaving 5 bases between them. CDR3 bases: TGTGCCAGTAGTATAGGAGAGACTGAAGCTTTCTTT. Its translation is CASSIGETEAFF.

This clone has only a few counts. The rearrangement links TRBV30 to TRBJ1-5; tentatively, D is TRBD1 (6 bases). This CDR3 contains 15 residues. Germline loops: CDR1 GTSNPN, CDR2 SVGIG (reference sequence). The V end lost 2 bases, the J end lost 3 bases, and 14 bases lay between the germline ends. DNA for the CDR3: TGTGCCTGGAGTTCAATGACAGGAGACAATCAGCCCCAGCATTTT. This codes for CAWSSMTGDNQPQHF.

This clone was counted between two and nine times. The chain has TRBV28 and TRBJ1-2; 8 nucleotides line up with TRBD1. With 5 bases clipped from V and 3 bases from J, the junction kept 5 bases outside the gene matches. Germline V gene lookup returns CDR1 MDHEN and CDR2 SYDVKM. This CDR3 spans 14 amino acids. CDR3 region: CASSQGARDYGYTF. CDR3 in DNA: TGTGCCAGCAGTCAGGGGGCAAGGGACTATGGCTACACCTTC.

This clone was recorded a few times. The chain has TRBV7-9 and TRBJ2-4; TRBD1 or TRBD2 may be the D gene (5 bases each). V lost 2 bases and J lost 5, with 10 bases in between. The CDR3 runs 14 residues. CDR1 is SEHNR and CDR2 is FQNEAQ in the germline V gene (reference sequence). The CDR3 region is CASSLLGDQNIQYF. CDR3 in DNA: TGTGCCAGCAGCTTATTAGGGGACCAAAACATTCAGTACTTC.

A few counts support this clone. The CDR3, as DNA: TGCGCCAGCAGCCAAGAGAGAGGGGGCGTAGGTTCCAACTATGGCTACACCTTC. It yields the protein CASSQERGGVGSNYGYTF. This rearrangement joins TRBV4-3 to TRBJ1-2; 7 bases agree with TRBD1. Germline V CDR1 and CDR2: LGHNA, YSLEER. V was clipped by 0 bases and J by 2 bases; unmatched bases: 12. The CDR3 contains 18 residues.

A few counts support this clone. V is TRBV19 and J is TRBJ1-2, with 7 positions matching TRBD1. The junction had 12 bases not matched to a gene; V was cut back by 8 bases and J by 3 bases. The CDR3 has 15 amino acids. The germline CDR1 and CDR2 sequences are LNHDA and SQIVND (reference sequence). The CDR3 is CASVHSGTDHYGYTF. In DNA form, the CDR3 reads TGTGCCAGTGTTCATTCCGGGACAGACCACTATGGCTACACCTTC.

This clone has more than one count but fewer than ten. The chain recombines TRBV25-1 with TRBJ2-2; 9 bases fit TRBD1. J was trimmed by 4 bases and V by 6 bases; bases with no gene match: 0. From germline, CDR1 is MGHDK and CDR2 SYGVNS. The CDR3 consists of 13 residues. CDR3: CASRDRGTGELFF. Written as DNA, the CDR3 is TGTGCCAGCAGGGACAGGGGCACCGGGGAGCTGTTTTTT.

This clone was detected only a few times. The chain combines TRBV7-3 with TRBJ2-7; TRBD1 or TRBD2 may be the D gene (5 bases each). This CDR3 is built from 14 residues. Germline V lookup: CDR1 SGHTA, CDR2 FQGTGA. With 5 bases removed from V and 2 bases from J, the gap between germline ends came to 13 bases. CDR3 nucleotide sequence: TGTGCCAGCAGCCCTGGGACGGCAACCTACGAGCAGTACTTC. Translated, it gives CASSPGTATYEQYF.

The table lists this clone with a few counts. The V call is TRBV4-3, the J call TRBJ2-7, with no clear D. This CDR3 is built from 15 residues. V was cut by 0 bases and J by 2 bases, with 11 bases left in between. CDR1 and CDR2 from the germline V gene are LGHNA and YSLEER. This chain's CDR3 is CASSQDSQAAYEQYF. The CDR3 coding sequence is TGCGCCAGCAGCCAAGATAGCCAGGCGGCCTACGAGCAGTACTTC.